These T cell receptor beta chains were read from a single sample in a study of blood T cell repertoires in COVID-19. The table came from immunoSEQ multiplex PCR; TCRdb's copy has only in-frame clones and leaves some out. The data show roughly 220,000 clones, roughly 89% seen once. The sequenced sample consisted of PBMCs or T cells enriched from blood (not recorded which). The source is a woman aged 40 to 49 with acute COVID-19. CDR3s include the opening cysteine and the closing phenylalanine or tryptophan. The D gene is left open where the match is weak. Part of the rows lack a size; the others show once, few, many or a class for expanded clones.

NA	TRBJ2-2	TRBV5-1	NA	TGCGCCAGCAGCCCGCTTACAGGGAACGCCGGGGAGCTGTTTTTT	CASSPLTGNAGELFF
TRBD1	TRBJ1-1	TRBV29-1	NA	TGCAGCGTTGCTGGACAGGACGGTAACACTGAAGCTTTCTTT	CSVAGQDGNTEAFF
NA	TRBJ1-6	TRBV9	NA	TGTGCCAGCAGCGGCCCAGGGCCACCCCTCCACTTT	CASSGPGPPLHF
TRBD1	TRBJ1-1	TRBV7-9	few	TGTGCCAGCAGCCCTGACAGGGGTTGGGCTTTCTTT	CASSPDRGWAFF
NA	TRBJ1-4	TRBV2	NA	TGTGCCAGCAGTAAAGGAGCCTCGACTAATGAAAAACTGTTTTTT	CASSKGASTNEKLFF
NA	TRBJ2-5	TRBV19	NA	TGTGCCAGTAGTATGGTAGCCAGGGATGTGAAGACCCAGTACTTC	CASSMVARDVKTQYF
TRBD1	TRBJ2-7	TRBV5-1	NA	TGCGCCAGCAGCGGAACAGGGGCCCACGAGCAGTACTTC	CASSGTGAHEQYF
NA	TRBJ2-5	TRBV19	NA	TGTGCCAGTAGTATAATGCACAGACGGGAGACCCAGTACTTC	CASSIMHRRETQYF
NA	TRBJ1-6	TRBV2	NA	TGTGCCAGCAGTGTCTACAGGGTTGAAAATTCACCCCTCCACTTT	CASSVYRVENSPLHF
TRBD2	TRBJ2-1	TRBV11-2	NA	TGTGCCAGCAGCTTAACCGGGGGGGCCAATGAGCAGTTCTTC	CASSLTGGANEQFF
NA	TRBJ1-2	TRBV6-2/TRBV6-3	NA	TGTGCCAGCAGTTACGGCACAGGTGCTGGCTACACCTTC	CASSYGTGAGYTF
TRBD1	TRBJ1-1	TRBV12-3/TRBV12-4	NA	TGTGCCAGCAGGACAGGGGTGGGCACTGAAGCTTTCTTT	CASRTGVGTEAFF
NA	TRBJ2-2	TRBV13	once	TGTGCCAGCAGCTTAGAAGTAAGCTCGAACACCGGGGAGCTGTTTTTT	CASSLEVSSNTGELFF
NA	TRBJ2-7	TRBV2	NA	TGTGCCAGCAGCGAGACAGGTAACGAGCAGTACTTC	CASSETGNEQYF
NA	TRBJ2-5	TRBV19	NA	TGTGCCAGTAGTATGGGCGGGGCCAAAGGAGAGACCCAGTACTTC	CASSMGGAKGETQYF